The 22 T cell receptor beta chains reported below all come from one sample, sequenced in a study of cytomegalovirus exposure and HLA in healthy donors. The PCR had 60 Vbeta and 13 Jbeta primers. Produced via immunoSEQ multiplex PCR; TCRdb's table is partial and in-frame only. The sample carries about 110,000 clones, over 70% recorded once. Material for sequencing was PBMCs. The receptor source for this set is a young man in good health and CMV-seronegative.

This clone was found once. This chain connects TRBV2 to TRBJ1-6; D is unclear. The CDR3 length is 13 residues. The V end lost 6 bases, the J end lost 7 bases, and 10 bases lay between the germline ends. The germline V gene has CDR1 SNHLY and CDR2 FYNNEI. For the CDR3, the DNA is TGTGCCAGCAGCCTCGGTCCGAATTCACCCCTCCACTTT. Its protein is CASSLGPNSPLHF.

This chain links TRBV28 with TRBJ1-1; D remains unclear. The V gene's germline CDR1 is MDHEN and CDR2 SYDVKM. The CDR3 totals 15 residues. The V end was cut by 2 bases, the J end by 0 bases, with 10 bases between. CDR3 nucleotides: TGTGCCAGCAGTTTAGGCTCAGTGATGAACACTGAAGCTTTCTTT. The encoded protein is CASSLGSVMNTEAFF.

This clone was picked up one time. The chain is built from TRBV4-2 and TRBJ2-7, with D perhaps TRBD2 (5 bases). The V gene's germline CDR1 is LGHNA and CDR2 YNFKEQ. V gave up 3 bases and J gave up 0 bases, with 12 bases separating them. The CDR3 loop spans 15 amino acids. The CDR3 protein is CASSHGLGSSYEQYF. The CDR3 coding sequence is TGTGCCAGCAGCCACGGCCTAGGGAGCTCCTACGAGCAGTACTTC.

The rearrangement uses TRBV5-4 and TRBJ1-1, with 9 bases fitting TRBD1. Germline lookup yields CDR1 SGHNT and CDR2 YYREEE (reference sequence). CDR3 length: 17 residues. The junction had 17 bases not matched to a gene; V was cut back by 6 bases and J by 5 bases. CDR3 in amino acids: CASTRQGGLGGVTEAFF. CDR3 nucleotides: TGTGCCAGCACAAGACAGGGGGGGTTGGGGGGTGTGACTGAAGCTTTCTTT.

The chain combines TRBV7-3 with TRBJ2-7; TRBD1 agrees at 9 bases. Germline V gene data show CDR1 as SGHTA and CDR2 as FQGTGA. The ends lost 5 bases at V and 2 bases at J; junction bases unmatched: 4. This CDR3 has 14 amino acids. The CDR3 region is CASSLGTGPYEQYF. CDR3 DNA: TGTGCCAGCAGCCTCGGGACAGGGCCCTACGAGCAGTACTTC.

The rearrangement links TRBV18 to TRBJ1-1, with TRBD1 identical over 10 bases. This CDR3 region has 14 residues. Losses at the gene ends were 3 bases for V and 6 bases for J; bases not matched to a gene: 4. From germline, CDR1 is KGHSH and CDR2 LQKENI. This CDR3 reads CASSPAGQGAEAFF. The CDR3 DNA is TGTGCCAGCTCACCGGCCGGACAGGGGGCTGAAGCTTTCTTT.

The V call is TRBV29-1, the J call TRBJ2-2; D possibly corresponds to TRBD1 (5 bases). The CDR3 covers 13 residues. V gave up 5 bases and J gave up 4 bases, with 11 bases separating them. The germline gives CDR1 SQVTM, CDR2 ANQGSEA. The CDR3 coding sequence is TGCAGCGTTCTCCAGGGAAGCACCGGGGAGCTGTTTTTT. Translated, it gives CSVLQGSTGELFF.

This chain links TRBV7-9 with TRBJ2-3; no clear D. The CDR3 sequence is 14 residues long. V was pared by 3 bases and J by 4 bases, with 11 bases between. CDR1 and CDR2 (germline): SEHNR, FQNEAQ (reference sequence). The CDR3 region has the DNA TGTGCCAGCAGCTTTAGAGGTGAGGCAGATACGCAGTATTTT. This gives the protein CASSFRGEADTQYF. Full variable domain (rest looked up from reference TRBV7-9 and TRBJ2-3): DTGVSQNPRHKITKRGQNVTFRCDPISEHNRLYWYRQTLGQGPEFLTYFQNEAQLEKSRLLSDRFSAERPKGSFSTLEIQRTEQGDSAMYLCASSFRGEADTQYFGPGTRLTVL.

The chain employs TRBV5-6 and TRBJ1-2, with D unresolved. The CDR3 length is 11 residues. Trimming shortened V by 4 bases and J by 9 bases, and 10 bases separated the two germline ends. Germline V gives CDR1 SGHDT, CDR2 YYEEEE. CDR3 protein: CASSLLRSYTF. In DNA, the CDR3 is TGTGCCAGCAGCCTCCTGAGGAGCTACACCTTC.

Points on this clone: The sample holds other DNA sequences that translate to the same CDR3. The chain is built from TRBV6-5 and TRBJ2-7; D might be TRBD1 (5 bases). Germline CDR1 and CDR2: MNHEY and SVGAGI. This CDR3 region has 12 residues. Trimming took 9 bases from V and 1 from J, leaving 10 bases between them. CDR3 protein: CASKDRSYEQYF. The CDR3 DNA follows: TGTGCCAGTAAAGACAGATCCTACGAGCAGTACTTC.

The gene calls are TRBV28 and TRBJ2-7, with 7 bases matching TRBD2. There are 13 residues in the CDR3. V lost 7 bases, J lost 3 bases, and 6 bases stayed unmatched. Germline CDR1 reads MDHEN; CDR2 reads SYDVKM. CDR3 sequence reads: CASTSGGYYEQYF. For the CDR3, the DNA is TGTGCCAGCACCTCGGGGGGTTACTACGAGCAGTACTTC.

This clone has more than one count but fewer than ten. The J gene is TRBJ1-5, the V gene TRBV19; 8 nucleotides line up with TRBD1. CDR3 length equals 15 residues. CDR1 is LNHDA, CDR2 SQIVND, per germline (reference sequence). J gave up 4 bases and V 3 bases, and 5 bases lay outside the gene matches. The chain's CDR3 is CASSIGTGLNQPQHF. CDR3 nucleotide sequence: TGTGCCAGTAGTATCGGGACAGGTTTAAATCAGCCCCAGCATTTT.

J is TRBJ2-1 and V is TRBV9; 14 positions match TRBD2. Germline-derived CDR1 and CDR2 are SGDLS and YYNGEE. V was pared by 3 bases and J by 0 bases, with 5 bases of the junction left unmatched. The CDR3 contains 18 residues. As DNA, the CDR3 is TGTGCCAGCAGCGGCGGACTAGCGGGGGGTAGCTCCTACAATGAGCAGTTCTTC. The encoded protein is CASSGGLAGGSSYNEQFF.

This rearrangement joins TRBV4-1 to TRBJ2-2; TRBD1 aligns across 12 bases. CDR3 size: 18 residues. The germline V gene has CDR1 MGHRA and CDR2 YSYEKL. J lost 4 bases, V lost 4 bases, and 10 bases had no gene match. This chain's CDR3 is CASSPLGGTGGGTGELFF. CDR3 sequence (DNA): TGCGCCAGCAGCCCCCTGGGCGGGACAGGGGGCGGCACCGGGGAGCTGTTTTTT.

The rearrangement joins TRBV29-1 to TRBJ2-3; D possibly corresponds to TRBD2 (5 bases). V was shortened by 8 bases and J by 10 bases, with 13 bases between the two germline ends. The CDR3 spans 10 residues. Germline lookup yields CDR1 SQVTM and CDR2 ANQGSEA. CDR3 sequence reads: CSPERTPQYF. DNA of the CDR3: TGCAGCCCGGAGAGGACTCCGCAGTATTTT.

V and J are TRBV14 and TRBJ1-1; possibly TRBD1 for D (6 bases). There are 14 residues in the CDR3. Trimming stripped 4 bases from V and 5 bases from J, with 14 bases between. Looked up from germline, CDR1 is SGHDN and CDR2 is FVKESK. CDR3 nucleotides: TGTGCCAGCAGCCCCCAAGGTGGGACAACTGAAGCTTTCTTT. This gives the protein CASSPQGGTTEAFF.

This clone appeared a single time. This chain joins TRBV10-1 and TRBJ2-7, with D unresolved. CDR1 and CDR2 from the germline V gene are WNHNN and SYGVQD (reference sequence). Trimming stripped 5 bases from V and 5 bases from J, with 22 bases between. The CDR3 is 16 amino acids. CDR3 residues: CASSPHASSVRDEQYF. CDR3 coding DNA: TGCGCCAGCAGTCCCCACGCTTCGTCGGTTCGGGACGAGCAGTACTTC.

The V call is TRBV6-1, the J call TRBJ1-1, with TRBD1 as a possible D gene (6 bases). This CDR3 region has 12 residues. Per germline, CDR1 MNHNS and CDR2 SASEGT. Trimming left V 8 bases short and J 4 bases short, with 11 bases between. In DNA, the CDR3 is TGTGCCAGCGGGGCGGGGGCCACTGAAGCTTTCTTT. It specifies CASGAGATEAFF.

V and J are TRBV6-1 and TRBJ2-3; 11 bases are a match to TRBD2. V was pared by 5 bases and J by 2 bases, with 18 bases of the junction left unmatched. This CDR3 is built from 20 residues. Germline CDR1 and CDR2: MNHNS and SASEGT. The CDR3 nucleotides are TGTGCCAGCAGTCAAGGTGGTAGCGGGGGGGGAGAGGGAAACACAGATACGCAGTATTTT. It yields the protein CASSQGGSGGGEGNTDTQYF.

This clone has just a few counts. The same CDR3 arises from other DNA sequences in this sample as well. This sequence joins TRBV10-2 and TRBJ1-5, with 9 bases aligning to TRBD1. Germline CDR1 reads WSHSY; CDR2 reads SAAADI. The CDR3 spans 14 residues. V lost 6 bases and J lost 4; bases outside the gene matches: 4. The CDR3 nucleotides are TGCGCCAGCAGACGGGGACAGGGTAATCAGCCCCAGCATTTT. This gives the protein CASRRGQGNQPQHF.

In the case of this clone: A far larger clone is just one base off, so this is likely a read error. The chain has TRBV13 and TRBJ2-1, with D possibly TRBD2 on 6 matching bases. Germline CDR1 is PRHDT and CDR2 is FYEKMQ (reference sequence). The CDR3 runs to 15 residues. Trimming took off 6 bases at V and 4 bases at J, with 16 bases between the two ends. The CDR3 bases are TGTGCCAGCAGTCGACTAGTGGGGGAATACAATGAGCAGTTCTTC. This encodes CASSRLVGEYNEQFF.

In this sample, this clone turned up once. The chain employs TRBV5-1 and TRBJ2-7, with D tentatively TRBD2 (5 bases). The V and J ends lost 5 bases and 0 bases respectively, with 12 bases between them. Germline V gives CDR1 SGHRS, CDR2 YFSETQ. The length of the CDR3 is 14 residues. CDR3 in DNA: TGCGCCAGCAGTCCCACTAGTGGCTCCTACGAGCAGTACTTC. It translates to CASSPTSGSYEQYF.